This T cell receptor beta chain was found in a study of T cells after posttransplantation cyclophosphamide. Findings of the study overall: After PTCy, TRB diversity resembled that of CNI/methotrexate controls. TRB overlap between skin or GI tissue T cells and blood was limited.

The germline gives CDR1 ENHRY, CDR2 SYGVKD. V lost 6 bases, J lost 3 bases, and 18 bases lay in between. This CDR3 is 15 amino acids long. Using immunoSEQ multiplex PCR, the repertoire was profiled, and TCRdb retains in-frame clones only, with some absent. The sample contains under 15,000 clones, about 83% of which appear only once. To note about this clone: What it recognizes is unknown.

What was sequenced was memory CD4+ T cells sorted from PBMCs. The receptor was isolated from a man aged 45-65 years in good health, CMV-negative, and a related stem cell transplant donor. The J gene is TRBJ2-7, the V gene TRBV10-3, with D possibly TRBD1 on 6 matching bases. The CDR3 sequence is CAIRSGRDTSYEQYF. CDR3 DNA: TGTGCCATCAGGAGCGGTCGGGACACGAGCTACGAGCAGTACTTC.